The 29 T cell receptor beta chains reported below all come from one sample, sequenced in a study of blood T cell repertoires in COVID-19. Sequencing used immunoSEQ multiplex PCR; TCRdb keeps in-frame clones, though not all of them. In the table there are more than 75,000 clones, roughly 80% of which are singletons. The sequencing input was peripheral blood. The receptors here all came from a woman aged 80 or over with active or convalescent COVID-19.

The chain links TRBV18 to TRBJ2-5, with TRBD2 matching over 13 bases. Germline trimming cut 3 bases from V and 5 bases from J; bases unmatched to any gene: 12. Germline V gene lookup returns CDR1 KGHSH and CDR2 LQKENI. The length of the CDR3 is 18 residues. In DNA, the CDR3 is TGTGCCAGCTCACCTAGGGCTGCGACGACTAGCGGGAGGGAGACCCAGTACTTC. Its protein product is CASSPRAATTSGRETQYF. The whole variable domain, remainder taken from reference TRBV18 and TRBJ2-5, is NAGVMQNPRHLVRRRGQEARLRCSPMKGHSHVYWYRQLPEEGLKFMVYLQKENIIDESGMPKERFSAEFPKEGPSILRIQQVVRGDSAAYFCASSPRAATTSGRETQYFGPGTRLLVL.

This clone was recorded once. The chain carries TRBV4-2 and TRBJ2-5, with D possibly TRBD2 on 6 matching bases. CDR3 length: 16 amino acids. CDR1 is LGHNA, CDR2 YNFKEQ, per germline. Trimming removed 3 bases from V and 2 bases from J, with 16 bases in between. This chain's CDR3 is CASSHGAIAAQETQYF. The DNA of the CDR3 is TGTGCCAGCAGCCATGGAGCGATAGCGGCACAAGAGACCCAGTACTTC.

This chain links TRBV2 with TRBJ2-7; TRBD1 is a possible D gene (7 bases). Germline assignment: CDR1 SNHLY and CDR2 FYNNEI. This CDR3 has 13 amino acids. Trimming cost V 9 bases and J 6 bases, with 18 bases left between them. The CDR3 DNA is TGTGCCAGTAATGGCGGAGGGGGCGTCGAGCAGTACTTC. Protein product: CASNGGGGVEQYF.

Comment on this clone: Sequence at one end of the junction differs from germline and may be a read error. This chain connects TRBV7-7 to TRBJ2-5; tentatively, D is TRBD2 (6 bases). Germline CDR1 SSHAT, CDR2 FNYEAQ (reference sequence). This CDR3 contains 17 residues. CDR3 in DNA: TGTGCTAGCAGCTTAAACCCCGACCTAGGGACTGCGGAGACCCAGTACTTC. Protein: CASSLNPDLGTAETQYF.

The chain has TRBV6-1 and TRBJ1-2, with 7 bases identical to TRBD1. V shed 1 base, J shed 8 bases, and the junction held 7 bases outside the gene matches. Germline V gene data show CDR1 as MNHNS and CDR2 as SASEGT. The CDR3 extends over 14 amino acids. The DNA of the CDR3 is TGTGCCAGCAGTGAAGGGGGGACAGCTGGGGGCTACACCTTC. Encoded protein: CASSEGGTAGGYTF.

V gene TRBV7-3 combines with J gene TRBJ2-2; 7 bases are shared with TRBD2. Germline values: CDR1 SGHTA, CDR2 FQGTGA. V gave up 5 bases and J gave up 8 bases; unmatched junction bases: 14. The CDR3 has 16 amino acids. The CDR3 region is CASSPIPGGNKGELFF. Written as DNA, the CDR3 is TGTGCCAGCAGCCCAATCCCGGGAGGCAACAAAGGGGAGCTGTTTTTT.

V and J are TRBV7-9 and TRBJ1-1; no firm D call. V was pared by 1 base and J by 11 bases, with 11 bases between. The CDR3 contains 12 residues. Germline CDR1 and CDR2: SEHNR and FQNEAQ (reference sequence). CDR3 nucleotides: TGTGCCAGCAGCTTAGGGGTTACCGGGGCTTTCTTT. Residues: CASSLGVTGAFF.

The genes are TRBV5-1 and TRBJ1-3, with 10 bases aligning to TRBD1. The CDR3 is 13 amino acids. The V gene end was trimmed by 0 bases and the J gene end by 10 bases; junction bases not matched to a gene: 1. The germline V gene encodes CDR1 SGHRS and CDR2 YFSETQ. CDR3 bases: TGCGCCAGCAGCTTGGGGACAGGGGGGACCATATATTTT. Translated: CASSLGTGGTIYF.

The gene calls are TRBV5-1 and TRBJ2-5, with D perhaps matching TRBD1 (6 bases). Trimming removed 0 bases from V and 7 bases from J, with 10 bases in between. The CDR3 runs 13 residues. From germline, CDR1 is SGHRS and CDR2 YFSETQ. CDR3 region: CASSLDQGRTQYF. CDR3 in DNA: TGCGCCAGCAGCTTGGACCAGGGGAGGACCCAGTACTTC.

V usage is TRBV19 and J usage is TRBJ1-1, with 7 bases identical to TRBD1. CDR1 LNHDA and CDR2 SQIVND come from the germline V gene (reference sequence). The CDR3 covers 11 residues. The junction had 5 bases not matched to a gene; V was cut back by 6 bases and J by 10 bases. CDR3 protein: CASSNQGGAFF. CDR3 bases: TGTGCCAGTAGCAACCAGGGGGGAGCTTTCTTT.

The gene calls are TRBV20-1 and TRBJ1-2; D uncertain. The CDR3 sequence is 10 residues long. Per germline, CDR1 DFQATT and CDR2 SNEGSKA (reference sequence). The CDR3 DNA reads TGCCTTGCGGGCGACTATGGCTACACCTTC. It yields the protein CLAGDYGYTF.

The rearrangement uses TRBV14 and TRBJ1-5; maybe TRBD1 (6 bases). Germline CDR1 and CDR2: SGHDN and FVKESK. With 8 bases removed from V and 5 bases from J, the gap between germline ends came to 16 bases. The CDR3 has 14 residues. The CDR3 coding sequence is TGTGCCAGCCAATCTCTGGGGGCGTATCAGCCCCAGCATTTT. Translated, it gives CASQSLGAYQPQHF.

The chain is built from TRBV6-5 and TRBJ1-6; 7 positions agree with TRBD1. CDR3 length: 15 amino acids. From germline, CDR1 is MNHEY and CDR2 SVGAGI. The V and J ends lost 5 bases and 8 bases, in that order; junction bases with no gene match: 9. DNA for the CDR3: TGTGCCAGCAGTAGACAGGGAAGGGTAGATTCACCCCTCCACTTT. Translated: CASSRQGRVDSPLHF.

This clone has just a few counts. The V call is TRBV30, the J call TRBJ1-2; D gene uncertain. The CDR3 totals 11 residues. CDR1 and CDR2 from the germline V gene are GTSNPN and SVGIG (reference sequence). V lost 1 base and J lost 4, with 4 bases in between. CDR3 protein: CAWSELYGYTF. The CDR3 DNA follows: TGTGCCTGGAGTGAGCTCTATGGCTACACCTTC.

The chain is built from TRBV27 and TRBJ2-7; 9 nucleotides align to TRBD2. Trimming cost V 3 bases and J 2 bases; bases outside gene matches: 2. Germline V gene data show CDR1 as MNHEY and CDR2 as SMNVEV (reference sequence). The CDR3 spans 14 residues. The CDR3: CASSFASGTYEQYF. DNA for the CDR3: TGTGCCAGCAGTTTCGCTAGCGGGACCTACGAGCAGTACTTC.

The chain has TRBV6-6 and TRBJ2-1; tentative D call: TRBD1 (7 bases). V gave up 6 bases and J gave up 9 bases, with 24 bases separating them. CDR3 size: 16 residues. Germline assignment: CDR1 MNHNY and CDR2 SVGAGI (reference sequence). The CDR3 DNA reads as TGTGCCAGCAGCCTTGTCACAGGACAGGTGGGGGGTGAGCAGTTCTTC. Translation: CASSLVTGQVGGEQFF.

The chain recombines TRBV5-4 with TRBJ1-1; 12 positions match TRBD1. V shed 4 bases and J 5 bases; nucleotides not matched to a gene: 9. The CDR3 totals 16 residues. Germline-derived CDR1 and CDR2 are SGHNT and YYREEE (reference sequence). CDR3 residues: CASSPGQGAGWTEAFF. The CDR3 bases are TGTGCCAGCAGCCCGGGACAGGGGGCCGGTTGGACTGAAGCTTTCTTT.

This chain links TRBV19 with TRBJ2-3; TRBD1 agrees at 7 bases. Trimming removed 4 bases from V and 3 bases from J; junction bases left unmatched: 4. From germline, CDR1 is LNHDA and CDR2 SQIVND (reference sequence). This CDR3 region has 14 residues. The CDR3 nucleotides read TGTGCCAGTAGTAAAGGGGGCTGGACAGATACGCAGTATTTT. Encoded protein: CASSKGGWTDTQYF.

The genes are TRBV2 and TRBJ1-2, with D possibly matching TRBD1 (5 bases). Trimming shortened V by 4 bases and J by 6 bases, and 18 bases separated the two germline ends. The CDR3 extends over 15 amino acids. Per germline, CDR1 SNHLY and CDR2 FYNNEI. The CDR3 region is CASSAQGWEGNGYTF. CDR3 DNA: TGTGCCAGCAGTGCTCAGGGTTGGGAAGGGAATGGCTACACCTTC.

The rearrangement joins TRBV5-1 to TRBJ2-3, with D perhaps TRBD2 (5 bases). The germline V gene has CDR1 SGHRS and CDR2 YFSETQ. The CDR3 contains 15 residues. Trimming removed 4 bases from V and 2 bases from J, with 14 bases in between. In nucleotides, the CDR3 is TGCGCCAGCAGCGGAAGGGAGAGAGTCACAGATACGCAGTATTTT. This encodes CASSGRERVTDTQYF.

This sequence joins TRBV6-2 or TRBV6-3 and TRBJ1-5, with D possibly matching TRBD1 (6 bases). CDR3 length equals 15 residues. Trimming took 5 bases from V and 6 from J, leaving 17 bases between them. The germline V gene encodes CDR1 MNHEY and CDR2 SVGEGT. The CDR3 protein is CASSTPRGGGQPQHF. DNA for the CDR3: TGTGCCAGCAGTACTCCCCGGGGGGGCGGTCAGCCCCAGCATTTT.

In its sample, this clone was seen a few times. The chain couples TRBV2 to TRBJ2-7; D remains ambiguous. The ends were cut back, 1 base at V and 4 bases at J, with 8 bases in the middle. CDR3 length equals 13 residues. The germline gives CDR1 SNHLY, CDR2 FYNNEI. This CDR3 reads CASSEVGLYEQYF. CDR3 bases: TGTGCCAGCAGTGAAGTTGGGCTTTACGAGCAGTACTTC.

The rearrangement uses TRBV7-8 and TRBJ1-1; D remains ambiguous. The V end lost 4 bases, the J end lost 5 bases, and 17 bases lay between the germline ends. CDR3 length: 15 amino acids. Germline V lookup: CDR1 SGHVS, CDR2 FQNEAQ. DNA of the CDR3: TGTGCCAGCAGCTCGAGCTCGGCGGGGAAAACTGAAGCTTTCTTT. It specifies CASSSSSAGKTEAFF.

The J gene is TRBJ1-5, the V gene TRBV5-5; TRBD1 matches at 9 bases. Germline CDR1 SGHKS, CDR2 YYEKEE (reference sequence). This CDR3 is 16 amino acids long. Trimming at V came to 4 bases and at J to 5 bases, leaving 10 bases not matched to a gene. This CDR3 reads CASSHRHGQGYQPQHF. In nucleotides, the CDR3 is TGTGCCAGCAGCCATAGACATGGACAGGGGTATCAGCCCCAGCATTTT.

V usage is TRBV24-1 and J usage is TRBJ1-5, with D possibly being TRBD1 (6 bases). CDR3 length equals 15 residues. The germline CDR1 and CDR2 sequences are KGHDR and SFDVKD. V was cut by 3 bases and J by 4 bases, with 12 bases left in between. CDR3 bases: TGTGCCACCAGTGATCGTACAGGGCCGAATCAGCCCCAGCATTTT. Amino acid sequence: CATSDRTGPNQPQHF.

V gene TRBV5-6 combines with J gene TRBJ1-1, with no clear D. The CDR3 is made up of 15 amino acids. The germline gives CDR1 SGHDT, CDR2 YYEEEE. Trimming pared 3 bases from V and 0 bases from J, leaving 12 bases between. CDR3 in amino acids: CASSSFPGVNTEAFF. The DNA for the CDR3 is TGTGCCAGCAGCTCTTTTCCCGGGGTGAACACTGAAGCTTTCTTT.

This clone was observed once. This chain links TRBV23-1 with TRBJ1-3, with D perhaps TRBD1 (5 bases). TRBV23-1 is filed as an ORF, its function uncertain. CDR3 length equals 17 residues. V was cut by 10 bases and J by 0 bases, with 22 bases left in between. CDR3 DNA: TGCGCCATCTCTAGGGAGGCAGGGAACTACTCTGGAAACACCATATATTTT. Translated, it gives CAISREAGNYSGNTIYF.

J is TRBJ2-1 and V is TRBV3-1 (or the pseudogene TRBV3-2), with D hard to call. V shed 3 bases and J shed 2 bases, with 14 bases lying between them. Germline-derived CDR1 and CDR2 are LGHDT and YNNKEL (reference sequence). The length of the CDR3 is 16 residues. For the CDR3, the DNA is TGTGCCAGCAGCCATTCTTACGGTAGCACCTACAATGAGCAGTTCTTC. This translates into CASSHSYGSTYNEQFF.

The genes are TRBV7-9 and TRBJ2-5, with D perhaps TRBD1 (6 bases). Germline values: CDR1 SEHNR, CDR2 FQNEAQ (reference sequence). The CDR3 runs 15 residues. The V gene lost 5 bases and the J gene lost 5 bases, with 18 bases spanning the gap. CDR3 coding DNA: TGTGCCAGCAGCGCCGAAGGACAGCGGTGGGAGACCCAGTACTTC. It codes for CASSAEGQRWETQYF.